This TCR beta chain was obtained from a study of blood T cell repertoires in COVID-19. Background on the study: From T cells, B-cell-depleted T cells, or PBMCs came the material, which was cDNA or gDNA.

The CDR3 is 13 amino acids. Germline CDR1 reads SGHTA; CDR2 reads FQGNSA. Trimming took off 5 bases at V and 6 bases at J, with 13 bases between the two ends. Those enrolled, adults aged roughly 18 to 89 years, came from 20 to 25 US areas. In Cohort 3, a recovered donor had either two negative PCRs, clearance, or symptom resolution. In the study's own analysis: Reference gene primer amplification yielded estimated nucleated cell counts. The method was immunoSEQ multiplex PCR; TCRdb's version includes in-frame clones alone and lacks a portion of them. That table furnishes V, J and clone size, whereas the DNA furnished D and trimming. The repertoire consists of 350,000 or so clones, with more than 90% occurring once and the leading ten covering less than 20%.

This TCR was sampled from a woman aged 25 to 39 who had recovered from COVID-19. The material sequenced was PBMCs or T cells enriched from blood (not recorded which). This chain links TRBV7-2 with TRBJ1-2; possibly TRBD1 for D (6 bases). CDR3 sequence (DNA): TGTGCCAGCAGCATTACGGGGGGCAATGGCTACACCTTC. This translates into CASSITGGNGYTF.